This entry lists 3 T cell receptor beta chains sequenced from one sample in a study of T cells in Graves' hyperthyroidism and ophthalmopathy. Amplification of TCR beta CDR3 regions was performed using RNA transcripts as template. First-round RT-PCR with HTBI primers amplified the TCR CDR3 region. TCRdb ran MiXCR on the multiplex PCR reads and lists one entry per CDR3 protein. The sample records 550,000 to 650,000 distinct CDR3 sequences, approximately 15% being singletons. The sample taken for sequencing was blood. These receptors came from a woman in her twenties or thirties with Graves' hyperthyroidism that later progressed to Graves' ophthalmopathy.

This clonotype appeared many times. The V call is TRBV11-2, the J call TRBJ2-5, with D perhaps matching TRBD2 (5 bases). Germline V CDR1 and CDR2: SGHAT, FQNNGV. The CDR3 contains 13 residues. V gave up 2 bases and J gave up 4 bases, with 8 bases separating them. The CDR3 loop reads CASSLFSAETQYF. DNA of the CDR3: TGTGCCAGCAGCTTATTTAGCGCAGAGACCCAGTACTTC.

Ten or more counts support this clonotype. The CDR3 nucleotides read TGTGCCAGCACCCGGGACGGAAGCTCTGGGGCCAACGTCCTGACTTTC. This sequence encodes CASTRDGSSGANVLTF. V is TRBV11-3 and J is TRBJ2-6, with D possibly being TRBD1 or TRBD2 (5 bases each). Trimming removed 7 bases from V and 0 bases from J, with 13 bases in between. Germline V lookup: CDR1 SGHNT, CDR2 YENEEA. The CDR3 length is 16 residues.

J is TRBJ2-5 and V is TRBV28; TRBD1 aligns across 8 bases. Losses at the gene ends were 2 bases for V and 5 bases for J; bases not matched to a gene: 10. The CDR3 is made up of 16 amino acids. Germline V CDR1 and CDR2: MDHEN, SYDVKM. Written as DNA, the CDR3 is TGTGCCAGCAGTTTAGCCCTGACAGGGGCGGATGAGACCCAGTACTTC. Its protein is CASSLALTGADETQYF.